This T cell receptor (beta chain) appears in the sequencing data of a study of T cells in Graves' hyperthyroidism and ophthalmopathy. Whole-study context: At initial diagnosis, before any treatment had begun, peripheral blood was obtained.

Findings and caveats of the study: Most clonotypes expanded in the thyroid (above 0.001) were also present in blood.

The germline V gene encodes CDR1 MNHNY and CDR2 SVGAGI (reference sequence). Unmatched junction bases numbered 6, after V lost 0 bases and J lost 0 bases. The CDR3 extends over 18 amino acids. This clonotype was seen ten or more times. The antigen remains undetermined. Researchers took RNA transcripts and amplified the TCR beta CDR3 regions from them. RT-PCR in the first round (using the HTBI primer set) targeted the TCR CDR3. MiXCR, run by TCRdb on the multiplex PCR reads, gives a single entry per CDR3 protein. The sample includes about 350,000 distinct CDR3 sequences, 13% to 15% of them seen just once. Patients with ophthalmopathy all had a Clinical Activity Score of at least 3, a NOSPECS grade of at least 4 and duration under 3 months. It was uncontrolled infection, other autoimmune disease, pregnancy or lactation that excluded patients.

The sequenced material came from blood. This receptor was taken from a woman between 55 and 75 years old with Graves' ophthalmopathy. The chain has TRBV6-6 and TRBJ2-1, with 9 bases aligning to TRBD2. DNA for the CDR3: TGTGCCAGCAGTTACTCGACTAGCGGACCTGACTCCTACAATGAGCAGTTCTTC. Translating gives CASSYSTSGPDSYNEQFF.